This TCR beta chain was recorded in a study of vaccination effects on CD4 cells after COVID-19. V was cut by 0 bases and J by 4 bases, with 19 bases left in between. The CDR3 length is 18 residues. Germline lookup yields CDR1 SGHAT and CDR2 FQNNGV. Details on this clone: The target antigen is unknown.

This table comes from immunoSEQ multiplex PCR, and its TCRdb copy is limited to in-frame clones, with some not included. The profile shows tens of thousands of clones, 75% to 85% of them singletons. Peptide-pool stimulation followed by sequencing identified expanded antigen-specific CD4+ clonotypes in the ViraFEST assay. CD4+ T cells were isolated after 10 days of culture. Testing of the vaccine recipients showed negative nucleocapsid antibodies and no prior SARS-CoV-2 infection. IL-2 medium was substituted for half the medium on days 3 and 7. The TCR comes from a human donor who received a COVID-19 vaccine. This specimen was CD4+ T cells from PBMCs cultured with SARS-CoV-2 spike peptides, taken before COVID-19 vaccination. The chain recombines TRBV11-2 with TRBJ2-4; tentative D call: TRBD2 (6 bases). CDR3: CASSLDNWASENKNIQYF. The CDR3 bases are TGTGCCAGCAGCTTAGATAATTGGGCTAGCGAGAATAAAAACATTCAGTACTTC.